The following is a T cell receptor beta chain sequence with its context. The antigen remains unidentified. The repertoire was sequenced with immunoSEQ multiplex PCR; TCRdb's copy has only in-frame clones and lacks some. The sample includes about 31,000 clones, 75% to 90% of them seen just once. The sample belongs to a study of OX40 agonist ivuxolimab in advanced cancers. Study details: The dose-escalation cohort had hepatocellular carcinoma, melanoma, renal cell or head and neck cancer. Study-wide results and limits: More expanded clones were found, on average, in CD8+ than in CD4+ T cells. The study found among the lowest clonal expansion in partial responders at 0.1-3.0 mg/kg. Certain nonresponders likewise exhibited a low normalized T-cell clonal expansion.

V shed 4 bases and J 10 bases; nucleotides not matched to a gene: 22. The CDR3 has 21 amino acids. The clonotype originates from an adult with an advanced solid tumor such as melanoma, head and neck, liver or kidney cancer. The sequencing here drew on CD4+ or CD8+ T cells sorted from blood, taken in a trial of the OX40 agonist ivuxolimab. The V call is TRBV23-1, the J call TRBJ2-1, with 16 bases fitting TRBD2. Being an ORF, TRBV23-1 has a function that is uncertain. The CDR3 is CASSLMIGTSGRAGPHGEQFF. The CDR3 nucleotides read TGCGCCAGCAGTCTTATGATTGGGACTAGCGGGAGGGCAGGACCTCACGGGGAGCAGTTCTTC.